This T cell receptor beta chain was recorded in a study of shared clonotypes between healthy human individuals. Study-wide context: The study drew on two women and a few men aged 18 to 49 as donors.

It was across several immunoSEQ plates that each subset's genomic DNA was evenly split. The unsorted PBMC replicate PCRs were performed with approximately 330 ng DNA, 32,000 or so T cell genomes. Per the original data handling: There were no quality scores in the junction-only immunoSEQ sequences, so filtering differed. Method: immunoSEQ multiplex PCR; TCRdb's copy keeps in-frame clones and lacks some. The V and J calls and clone size come from that table; D and trimming were worked out from the DNA. The sample yields approximately 470,000 clones, 70% to 80% seen once. This clone was seen only once. This CDR3 comprises 16 residues. Germline V gene sequence: CDR1 SGHNT, CDR2 YYREEE (reference sequence). J gave up 4 bases and V 0 bases, and 7 bases lay outside the gene matches.

The material sequenced was PBMCs. The V and J genes are TRBV5-4 and TRBJ2-1; 7 nucleotides agree with TRBD2. This sequence was found in a woman between 40 and 50 years old in good health. Some clones in this sample may be carry-over from other donors' samples. CDR3 region: CASSLGASGSYNEQFF. CDR3 sequence (DNA): TGTGCCAGCAGCTTGGGGGCTAGCGGTTCTTACAATGAGCAGTTCTTC.